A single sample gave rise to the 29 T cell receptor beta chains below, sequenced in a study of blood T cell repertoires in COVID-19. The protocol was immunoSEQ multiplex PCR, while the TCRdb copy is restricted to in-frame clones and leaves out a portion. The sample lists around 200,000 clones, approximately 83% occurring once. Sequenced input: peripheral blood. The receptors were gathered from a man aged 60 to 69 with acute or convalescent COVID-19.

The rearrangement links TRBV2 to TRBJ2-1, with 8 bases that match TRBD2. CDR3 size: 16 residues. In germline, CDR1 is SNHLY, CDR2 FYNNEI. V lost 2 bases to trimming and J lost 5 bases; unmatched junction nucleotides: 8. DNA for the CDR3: TGTGCCAGCAGTGAATCTAGAGCGGGAGAGAACAATGAGCAGTTCTTC. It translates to CASSESRAGENNEQFF.

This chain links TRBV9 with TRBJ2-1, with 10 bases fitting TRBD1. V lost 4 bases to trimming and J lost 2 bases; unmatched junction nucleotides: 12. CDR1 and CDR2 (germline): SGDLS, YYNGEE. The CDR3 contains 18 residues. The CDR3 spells CASSPRPQGQGTYNEQFF. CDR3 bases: TGTGCCAGCAGCCCCCGCCCCCAGGGACAGGGGACCTACAATGAGCAGTTCTTC.

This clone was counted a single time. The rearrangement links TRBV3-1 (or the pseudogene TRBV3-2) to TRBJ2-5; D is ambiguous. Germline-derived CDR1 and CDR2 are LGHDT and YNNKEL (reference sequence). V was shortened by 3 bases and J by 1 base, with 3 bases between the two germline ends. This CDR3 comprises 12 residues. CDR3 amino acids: CASSHSQETQYF. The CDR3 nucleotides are TGTGCCAGCAGCCACTCCCAAGAGACCCAGTACTTC.

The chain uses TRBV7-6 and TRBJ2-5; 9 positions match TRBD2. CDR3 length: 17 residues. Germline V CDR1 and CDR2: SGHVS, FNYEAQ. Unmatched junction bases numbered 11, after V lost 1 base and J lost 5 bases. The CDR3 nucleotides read TGTGCCAGCAGCTTAGTACCCCCTAGCGGGAATCCCGAGACCCAGTACTTC. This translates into CASSLVPPSGNPETQYF.

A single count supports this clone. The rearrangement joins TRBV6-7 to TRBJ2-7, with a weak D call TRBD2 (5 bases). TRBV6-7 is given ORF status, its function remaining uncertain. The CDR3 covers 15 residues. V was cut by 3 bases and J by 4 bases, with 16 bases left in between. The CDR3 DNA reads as TGTGCCAGCAGTTATTGTGGGGAGCGGACTTACGAGCAGTACTTC. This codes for CASSYCGERTYEQYF.

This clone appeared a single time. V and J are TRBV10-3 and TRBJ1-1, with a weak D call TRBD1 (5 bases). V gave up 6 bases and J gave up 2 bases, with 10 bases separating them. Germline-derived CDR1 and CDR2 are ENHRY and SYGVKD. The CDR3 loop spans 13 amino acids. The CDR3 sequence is CAIRFGTNTEAFF. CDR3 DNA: TGTGCCATCAGGTTCGGGACTAACACTGAAGCTTTCTTT.

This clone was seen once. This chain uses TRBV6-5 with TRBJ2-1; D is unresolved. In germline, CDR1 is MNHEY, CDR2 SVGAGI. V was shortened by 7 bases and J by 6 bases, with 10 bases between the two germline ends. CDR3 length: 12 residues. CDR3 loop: CASTSVSNEQFF. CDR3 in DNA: TGTGCCAGCACTAGTGTTTCCAATGAGCAGTTCTTC.

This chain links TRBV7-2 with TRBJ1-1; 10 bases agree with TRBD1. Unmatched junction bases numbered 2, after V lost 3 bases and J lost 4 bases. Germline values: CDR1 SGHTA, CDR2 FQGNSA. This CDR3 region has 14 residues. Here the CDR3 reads CASSFGDRGTEAFF. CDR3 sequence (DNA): TGTGCCAGCAGCTTTGGGGACAGGGGCACTGAAGCTTTCTTT.

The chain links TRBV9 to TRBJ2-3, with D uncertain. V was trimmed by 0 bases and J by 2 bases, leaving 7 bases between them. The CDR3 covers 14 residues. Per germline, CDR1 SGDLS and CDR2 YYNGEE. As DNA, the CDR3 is TGTGCCAGCAGCGTAGATGGCAACACAGATACGCAGTATTTT. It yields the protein CASSVDGNTDTQYF.

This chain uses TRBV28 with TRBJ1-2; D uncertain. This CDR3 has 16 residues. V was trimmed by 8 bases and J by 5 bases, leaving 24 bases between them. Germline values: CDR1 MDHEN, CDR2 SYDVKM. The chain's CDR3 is CASALSTPTENYGYTF. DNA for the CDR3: TGTGCCAGCGCTCTGTCGACTCCTACCGAAAATTATGGCTACACCTTC.

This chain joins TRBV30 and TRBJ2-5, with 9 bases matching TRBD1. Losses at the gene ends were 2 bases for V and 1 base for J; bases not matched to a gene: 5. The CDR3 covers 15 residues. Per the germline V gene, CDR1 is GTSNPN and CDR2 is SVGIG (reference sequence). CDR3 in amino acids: CAWSRGTGPQETQYF. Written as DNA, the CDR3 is TGTGCCTGGAGTAGGGGGACAGGGCCCCAAGAGACCCAGTACTTC.

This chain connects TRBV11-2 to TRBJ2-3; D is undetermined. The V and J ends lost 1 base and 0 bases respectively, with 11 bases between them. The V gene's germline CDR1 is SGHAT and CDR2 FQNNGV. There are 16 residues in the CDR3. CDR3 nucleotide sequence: TGTGCCAGCAGCTTAGCCCGAGCCGGTAGCACAGATACGCAGTATTTT. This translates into CASSLARAGSTDTQYF.

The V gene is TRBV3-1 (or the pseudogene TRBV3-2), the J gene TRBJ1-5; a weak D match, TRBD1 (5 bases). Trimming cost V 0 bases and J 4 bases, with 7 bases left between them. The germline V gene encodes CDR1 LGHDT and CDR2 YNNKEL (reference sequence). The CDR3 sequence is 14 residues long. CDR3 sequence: CASSQEGGNQPQHF. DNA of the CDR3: TGTGCCAGCAGCCAAGAGGGGGGAAATCAGCCCCAGCATTTT.

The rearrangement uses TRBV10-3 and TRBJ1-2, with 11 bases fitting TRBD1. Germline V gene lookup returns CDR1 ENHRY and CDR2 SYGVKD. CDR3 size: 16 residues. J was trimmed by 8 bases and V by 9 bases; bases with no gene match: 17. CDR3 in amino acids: CAMKTGTPRDRGGYTF. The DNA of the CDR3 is TGTGCCATGAAAACCGGGACCCCTAGGGACAGGGGGGGCTACACCTTC.

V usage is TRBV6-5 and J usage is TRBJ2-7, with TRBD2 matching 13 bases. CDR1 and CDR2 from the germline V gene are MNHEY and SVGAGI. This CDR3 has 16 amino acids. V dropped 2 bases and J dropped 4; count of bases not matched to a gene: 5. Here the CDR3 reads CASSYTGLAGPYEQYF. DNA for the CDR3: TGTGCCAGCAGTTACACGGGACTAGCGGGACCGTACGAGCAGTACTTC.

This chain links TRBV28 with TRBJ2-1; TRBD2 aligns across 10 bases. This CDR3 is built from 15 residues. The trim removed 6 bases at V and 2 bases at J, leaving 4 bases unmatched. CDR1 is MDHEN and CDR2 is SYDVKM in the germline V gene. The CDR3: CASRLSGGAYNEQFF. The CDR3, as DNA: TGTGCCAGCAGACTAAGCGGGGGGGCCTACAATGAGCAGTTCTTC. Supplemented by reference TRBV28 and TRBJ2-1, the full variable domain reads DVKVTQSSRYLVKRTGEKVFLECVQDMDHENMFWYRQDPGLGLRLIYFSYDVKMKEKGDIPEGYSVSREKKERFSLILESASTNQTSMYLCASRLSGGAYNEQFFGPGTRLTVL.

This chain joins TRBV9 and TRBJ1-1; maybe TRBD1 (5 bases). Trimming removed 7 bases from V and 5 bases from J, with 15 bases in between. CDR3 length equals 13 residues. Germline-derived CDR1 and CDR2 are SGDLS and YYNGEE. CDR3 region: CASGEGRETEAFF. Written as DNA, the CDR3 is TGTGCCAGCGGGGAGGGGCGCGAGACTGAAGCTTTCTTT.

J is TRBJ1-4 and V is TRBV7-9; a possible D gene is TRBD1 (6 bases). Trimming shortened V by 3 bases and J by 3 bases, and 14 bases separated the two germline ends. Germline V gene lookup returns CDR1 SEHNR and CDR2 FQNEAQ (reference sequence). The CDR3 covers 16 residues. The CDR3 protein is CASSFNPRTANEKLFF. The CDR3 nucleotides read TGTGCCAGCAGCTTTAATCCCCGGACAGCTAATGAAAAACTGTTTTTT.

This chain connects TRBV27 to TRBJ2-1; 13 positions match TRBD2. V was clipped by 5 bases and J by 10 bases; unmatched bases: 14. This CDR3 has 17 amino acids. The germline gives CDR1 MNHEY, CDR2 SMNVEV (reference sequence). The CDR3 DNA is TGTGCCAGCAGTACGGGGACTAGCGGGACGCGCAAGGGAGAGCAGTTCTTC. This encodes CASSTGTSGTRKGEQFF.

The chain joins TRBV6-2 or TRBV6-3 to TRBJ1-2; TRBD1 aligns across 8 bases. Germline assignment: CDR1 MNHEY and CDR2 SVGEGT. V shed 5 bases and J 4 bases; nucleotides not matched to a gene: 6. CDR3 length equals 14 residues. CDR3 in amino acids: CASSTGQGLYGYTF. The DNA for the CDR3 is TGTGCCAGCAGTACCGGACAGGGACTCTATGGCTACACCTTC.

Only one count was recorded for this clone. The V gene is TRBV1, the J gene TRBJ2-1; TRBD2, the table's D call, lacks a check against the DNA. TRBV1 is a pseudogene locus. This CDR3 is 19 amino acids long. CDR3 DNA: TGCACCAGCAGCCAGGAAGGCAGGGAGGGAGGTTCGGCCCTCCGAGGGCAGTTCTTC. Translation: CTSSQEGREGGSALRGQFF.

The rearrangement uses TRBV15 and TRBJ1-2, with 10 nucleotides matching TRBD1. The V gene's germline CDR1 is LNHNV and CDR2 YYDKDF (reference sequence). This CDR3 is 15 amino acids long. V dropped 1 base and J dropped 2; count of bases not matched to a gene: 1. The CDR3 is CATSRGQGANYGYTF. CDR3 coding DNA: TGTGCCACCAGCAGAGGACAGGGGGCGAACTATGGCTACACCTTC.

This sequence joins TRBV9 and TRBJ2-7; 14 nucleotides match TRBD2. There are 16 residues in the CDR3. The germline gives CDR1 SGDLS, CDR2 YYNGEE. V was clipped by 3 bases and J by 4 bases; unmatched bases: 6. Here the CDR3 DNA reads TGTGCCAGCAGCGAAGGACTAGCGGGAGGACTTTACGAGCAGTACTTC. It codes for CASSEGLAGGLYEQYF. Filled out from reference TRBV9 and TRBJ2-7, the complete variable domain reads DSGVTQTPKHLITATGQRVTLRCSPRSGDLSVYWYQQSLDQGLQFLIQYYNGEERAKGNILERFSAQQFPDLHSELNLSSLELGDSALYFCASSEGLAGGLYEQYFGPGTRLTVT.

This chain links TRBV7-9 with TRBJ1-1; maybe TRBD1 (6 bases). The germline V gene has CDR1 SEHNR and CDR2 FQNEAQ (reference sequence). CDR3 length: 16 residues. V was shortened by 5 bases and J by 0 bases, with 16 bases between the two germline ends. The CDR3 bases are TGTGCCAGCAGCCCTAAGGGGGGGGGCTTGAACACTGAAGCTTTCTTT. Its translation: CASSPKGGGLNTEAFF.

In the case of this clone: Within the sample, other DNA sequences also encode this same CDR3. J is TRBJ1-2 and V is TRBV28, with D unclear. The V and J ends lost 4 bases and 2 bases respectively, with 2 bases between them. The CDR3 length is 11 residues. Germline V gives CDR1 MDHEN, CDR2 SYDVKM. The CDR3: CASSSNYGYTF. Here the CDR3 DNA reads TGTGCCAGCAGTTCAAACTATGGCTACACCTTC.

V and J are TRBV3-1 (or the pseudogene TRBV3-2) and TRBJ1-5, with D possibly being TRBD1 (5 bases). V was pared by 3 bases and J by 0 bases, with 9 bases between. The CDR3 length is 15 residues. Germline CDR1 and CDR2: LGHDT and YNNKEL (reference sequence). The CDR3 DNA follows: TGTGCCAGCAGCCAGACAGCTCATAGCAATCAGCCCCAGCATTTT. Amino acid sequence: CASSQTAHSNQPQHF.

Here the CDR3 DNA reads TGTGCCAGCAGCTGCCGCCAGGGTATGGCTAGCGGGGCGGTAGAGACCCAGTACTTC. Protein product: CASSCRQGMASGAVETQYF. This chain links TRBV21-1 with TRBJ2-5; the D call TRBD2 from the table was never checked on the DNA. TRBV21-1 is a known pseudogene. This CDR3 has 19 amino acids.

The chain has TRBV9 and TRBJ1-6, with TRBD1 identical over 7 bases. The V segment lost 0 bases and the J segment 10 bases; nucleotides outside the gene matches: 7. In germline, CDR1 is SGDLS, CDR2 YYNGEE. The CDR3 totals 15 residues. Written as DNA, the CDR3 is TGTGCCAGCAGCGTAGAGACAGGGATGGGCTCACCCCTCCACTTT. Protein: CASSVETGMGSPLHF.

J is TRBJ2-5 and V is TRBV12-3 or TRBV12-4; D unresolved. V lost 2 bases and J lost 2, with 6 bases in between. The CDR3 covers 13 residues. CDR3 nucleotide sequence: TGTGCCAGCAGTTTAAACAGTCAAGAGACCCAGTACTTC. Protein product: CASSLNSQETQYF.